This T cell receptor (beta chain) emerged from a study of tissue T cells after allogeneic stem cell transplantation. Study outcomes and limitations: Only a limited share of tissue TCRs appeared in blood or spleen. TCR repertoires tracked anatomic similarity, regardless of disease or transplant status.

Sequencing used immunoSEQ multiplex PCR; TCRdb keeps in-frame clones, though not all of them. In the table there are about 21,000 clones, roughly three quarters of which are singletons. Concerning this clone itself: The antigen remains unidentified. Germline and genes: mouse. The sequence runs out 1 residue before the end of the CDR3; the remainder is reconstructed from the germline J gene.

Germline lookup yields CDR1 GKSSPN and CDR2 SITVG. This CDR3 is built from 12 residues. V shed 6 bases and J shed 4 bases, with 9 bases lying between them. This clonotype was obtained from a female BALB/c mouse in good health. The strain's MHC haplotype is H2-d. Sequencing was done on a sample of blood. This rearrangement joins TRBV31 to TRBJ1-4, with D uncertain. Partial CDR3 DNA: TGTGCCTGTCCCGGGGACAACGAAAGATTATTT. Translating it yields CACPGDNERLF. The entire CDR3 protein is CACPGDNERLFF.